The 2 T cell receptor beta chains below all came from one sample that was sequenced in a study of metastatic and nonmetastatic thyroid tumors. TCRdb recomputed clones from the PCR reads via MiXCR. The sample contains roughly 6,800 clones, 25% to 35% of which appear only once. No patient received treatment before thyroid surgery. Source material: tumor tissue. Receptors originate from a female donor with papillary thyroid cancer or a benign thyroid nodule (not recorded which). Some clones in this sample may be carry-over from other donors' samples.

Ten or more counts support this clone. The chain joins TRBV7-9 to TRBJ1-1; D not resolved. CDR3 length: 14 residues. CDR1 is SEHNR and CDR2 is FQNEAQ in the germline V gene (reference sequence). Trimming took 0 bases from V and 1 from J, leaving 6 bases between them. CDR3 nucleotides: TGTGCCAGCAGCTTAGCGGCCTCGAACACTGAAGCTTTCTTT. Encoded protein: CASSLAASNTEAFF.

The chain's CDR3 is CASSVLAGTYNEQFF. Here the CDR3 DNA reads TGTGCCAGCAGCGTACTAGCGGGGACATACAATGAGCAGTTCTTC. The gene calls are TRBV7-3 and TRBJ2-1; 10 nucleotides match TRBD2. Germline V lookup: CDR1 SGHTA, CDR2 FQGTGA. With 5 bases clipped from V and 4 bases from J, the junction kept 5 bases outside the gene matches. The CDR3 spans 15 residues. The whole variable domain, filled in from reference TRBV7-3 and TRBJ2-1, reads GAGVSQTPSNKVTEKGKYVELRCDPISGHTALYWYRQSLGQGPEFLIYFQGTGAADDSGLPNDRFFAVRPEGSVSTLKIQRTERGDSAVYLCASSVLAGTYNEQFFGPGTRLTVL.